This T cell receptor beta chain was sequenced during a study of molecular identifiers for immune sequencing clone quantification. As for this clonotype: The antigen is not known.

TCRdb analysed the PCR reads with MiXCR anew, one entry per CDR3 protein. This sample has roughly 50,000 distinct CDR3 sequences, with about a third found just once. Sorted cells numbering about 20,000 to 1,000,000, with 10%, 30% or 50% RNA, yielded the naive CD8 libraries. Naive CD8 T cells were sorted as CD8+CD4-CCR7+CD45RA+. Overall study results and limits: Should identical TCR molecules share a barcode, the sizes of highly expanded clones could be underestimated.

The sequencing input was naive CD8+ T cells from blood, with Jurkat cell RNA spiked in. The sample's subset: FACS-sorted CD8+CD4-CCR7+CD45RA+ naive T cells. The receptor's source is a human donor in good health. Some libraries in this study had Jurkat cell RNA spiked in.

Written as DNA, the CDR3 is TGTGCCTGCCGGGACCGTAGCAATCAGCCCCAGCATTTT. Amino acids: CACRDRSNQPQHF. This chain links TRBV6-2 or TRBV6-3 with TRBJ1-5, with D possibly being TRBD1 (5 bases). V was clipped by 11 bases and J by 0 bases, with 11 bases between them. The CDR3 spans 13 residues. Germline CDR1 MNHEY, CDR2 SVGEGT.